This T cell receptor (beta chain) was sequenced for a study of shared clonotypes between healthy human individuals. Whole-study results and caveats: The authors sampled blood alone, and tissue repertoires likely differ. Clonotypes shared by all four donors outscored non-shared clonotypes in generation probability.

This CDR3 has 14 residues. CDR1 is SGHDN and CDR2 is FVKESK in the germline V gene. V was cut by 4 bases and J by 13 bases, with 17 bases left in between. For each subset, genomic DNA was distributed in equal portions over several immunoSEQ plates. Clones were sequenced by immunoSEQ multiplex PCR, and TCRdb holds only the in-frame ones, with some missing. Of roughly 2.4 million clones detected, nearly 97% appear once; the ten largest clones hold roughly 0.13%. For this clone: Its target is unknown.

The genes are TRBV14 and TRBJ1-6; D gene ambiguous. Specimen: naive CD4+ T cells sorted from blood. The subset denotes: CD45RA+ positively selected. The sequence came from a man in his late teens or twenties in good health. This CDR3 reads CASSPRATSSPLHF. CDR3 DNA sequence: TGTGCCAGCAGCCCCCGAGCCACCTCCTCCCCCCTCCACTTT.